This is a list of T cell receptor beta chains from one sample in a study of Graves' ophthalmopathy and Graves' hyperthyroidism. Each CDR3 protein gets one entry after TCRdb re-called the multiplex PCR reads with MiXCR. The data show 600,000 to 700,000 distinct CDR3 sequences, about two fifths seen once. Sequencing was carried out using peripheral blood. The source of these receptors is an adult man with Graves' ophthalmopathy. The CDR3 runs from the conserved cysteine through the conserved F or W. The D gene is left open where the match is weak. The size entry is marked missing in some rows and otherwise reads once, few, many or a size class.

TRBV10-3	TRBJ2-2	NA	13	NA	TGTGCCAGCAGTTATAGGGACATCGGGGAGCTGTTTTTT	CASSYRDIGELFF
TRBV25-1	TRBJ2-5	NA	15	NA	TGTGCCAGCAGGCCGCCGGACCCCCGGCGGGAGACCCAGTACTTC	CASRPPDPRRETQYF
TRBV12-3/TRBV12-4	TRBJ2-7	NA	14	many	TGTGCCAGCAGTTCGGAGAGCGGGTTCTTCGAGCAGTACTTC	CASSSESGFFEQYF
TRBV2	TRBJ2-7	TRBD1	14	many	TGTGCCAGCAGTGTTGGGACAGAAAGTTACGAGCAGTACTTC	CASSVGTESYEQYF
TRBV5-1	TRBJ2-7	TRBD2	17	NA	TGCACCAGCAGCTTGGTCCCAGGGACTAGCGGTTTCTACGAGCAGTACTTC	CTSSLVPGTSGFYEQYF
TRBV19	TRBJ1-5	TRBD1	13	many	TGTGCCAGCAGAGGACAGGGGAATCAGCCCCAGCATTTT	CASRGQGNQPQHF
TRBV15	TRBJ1-5	TRBD1	15	many	TGTGCCACCAGCAGGGACAGGAGAATAGATCAGCCCCAGCATTTT	CATSRDRRIDQPQHF
TRBV19	TRBJ2-6	TRBD1	15	many	TGTGCCAGTAGCGACAGGGCCTCTGGGGCCAACGTCCTGACTTTC	CASSDRASGANVLTF
TRBV30	TRBJ1-5	NA	13	few	TGTGCCTGGAGTGTTCGAACAGACCAGCCCCAGCATTTT	CAWSVRTDQPQHF
TRBV6-5	TRBJ2-5	TRBD1	14	many	TGTGCCAGCAGTGATGGACAGGATCAAGAGACCCAGTACTTC	CASSDGQDQETQYF
TRBV19	TRBJ1-3	TRBD1	13	NA	TGTGCCTGGAGGGACAGCTCTGGAAACACCATATATTTT	CAWRDSSGNTIYF
TRBV15	TRBJ1-2	TRBD1	17	many	TGTGCCACCAGCAGAGTTCCGGCAGGGGGGATATACTATGGCTACACCTTC	CATSRVPAGGIYYGYTF
TRBV7-3	TRBJ1-1	TRBD1	15	NA	TGTGCCAGCAGCCATCCCGGACAGGGGACTTCTGAAGCTTTCTTT	CASSHPGQGTSEAFF
TRBV5-6	TRBJ2-7	TRBD1	14	NA	TGTGCCAGCAGCAAGGGACAGAGGTCCTACGAGCAGTACTTC	CASSKGQRSYEQYF
TRBV16	TRBJ1-2	NA	17	few	TGTGCCAGCAGCCAATTCAGGCGGAGGGGAGAGAACTATGGCTACACCTTC	CASSQFRRRGENYGYTF
TRBV13	TRBJ2-7	TRBD1	16	NA	TGTGCCAGCAGCTTAGGTTCGGGGACAGGGACCTACGAGCAGTACTTC	CASSLGSGTGTYEQYF
TRBV11-2	TRBJ1-2	NA	16	NA	TGTGCCAGCAGCACGTCCGGGACACTAAATAACTATGGCTACACCTTC	CASSTSGTLNNYGYTF
TRBV5-6	TRBJ2-7	TRBD1	14	once	TGTGCCAGCAGCTTGTGGGACAGGGGCGACGAGCAGTACTTC	CASSLWDRGDEQYF
TRBV29-1	TRBJ2-7	NA	13	many	TGCAGCGTCGACAGCGCGGAGGGATACGAGCAGTACTTC	CSVDSAEGYEQYF
TRBV6-5	TRBJ2-3	NA	16	NA	TGTGCCAGCAGTACTAGACCGAAGGCCTTCACAGATACGCAGTATTTT	CASSTRPKAFTDTQYF
TRBV7-8	TRBJ2-3	NA	16	NA	TGTGCCAGCAGCTTAGCGCTGACTATCAGCACAGATACGCAGTATTTT	CASSLALTISTDTQYF
TRBV5-1	TRBJ1-3	TRBD1	15	NA	TGCGCCAGCAGCCGGGACAGGGGGGAAGGAAACACCATATATTTT	CASSRDRGEGNTIYF
TRBV10-3	TRBJ2-7	NA	11	many	TGTGCCATCAGTGAAGAGTACGAGCAGTACTTC	CAISEEYEQYF
TRBV19	TRBJ2-7	TRBD1	15	NA	TGTGCCAGTAGTATACAGGGGGCGCACCCCTACGAGCAGTACTTC	CASSIQGAHPYEQYF
TRBV15	TRBJ1-5	NA	16	NA	TGTGCCACCAGCAGAGTTTGGGTCAGTAGCAATCAGCCCCAGCATTTT	CATSRVWVSSNQPQHF
TRBV2	TRBJ1-1	TRBD1	12	NA	TGTGCCAGCAGTGGACAGGGGCCTGAAGCTTTCTTT	CASSGQGPEAFF
TRBV12-3/TRBV12-4	TRBJ2-3	NA	12	once	TGTGCCAGCAGTTTAATGTGGGATACGCAGTATTTT	CASSLMWDTQYF
TRBV20-1	TRBJ2-7	NA	14	few	TGCAGTGCTAGAGCAGGGTACCCCGCGGAGGAGCAGTACTTC	CSARAGYPAEEQYF
TRBV7-8	TRBJ2-7	NA	12	NA	TGTGCCAGCAGCCGCTTCGGAGGGGAGCAGTACTTC	CASSRFGGEQYF
TRBV27	TRBJ2-7	NA	14	NA	TGTGCCAGCAGTCGACCGGGGCCTTCCTACGAGCAGTACTTC	CASSRPGPSYEQYF
TRBV12-3/TRBV12-4	TRBJ1-1	NA	13	NA	TGTGCTAGTGGTTCCAGTCCCTACACTGAAGCTTTCTTT	CASGSSPYTEAFF
TRBV7-6	TRBJ2-1	NA	14	NA	TGTGCCAGCAGCCCTCGGGGGGCGCGAAATGAGCAGTTCTTC	CASSPRGARNEQFF
TRBV10-3	TRBJ1-2	NA	14	NA	TGTGCCATCAGTGAAGGACATTCTAACTATGGCTACACCTTC	CAISEGHSNYGYTF
TRBV7-2	TRBJ2-7	NA	14	NA	TGTGCCAGTAGTTGGGCAGGGGAAAAATACGAGCAGTACTTC	CASSWAGEKYEQYF
TRBV4-1	TRBJ1-6	NA	13	many	TGCGCCAGCAGCCAAGCCCGGACCGGGACCCTCCACTTT	CASSQARTGTLHF
TRBV20-1	TRBJ1-3	NA	14	NA	TGCAGTGCTAGAGTGCGGGGTCGGGGAAACACCATATATTTT	CSARVRGRGNTIYF
TRBV20-1	TRBJ1-2	NA	13	NA	TGCAGTGCTAGCCTTCCGGGGGACTATGGCTACACCTTC	CSASLPGDYGYTF
TRBV2	TRBJ1-2	TRBD1	13	NA	TGTGCCAGCAGTTTAGGGGGCTCTCCCGGCTACACCTTC	CASSLGGSPGYTF
TRBV6-5	TRBJ2-7	TRBD1	15	many	TGTGCCAGCAGCTATGGAGGACAGGGCGCCTACGAGCAGTACTTC	CASSYGGQGAYEQYF
TRBV6-2/TRBV6-3	TRBJ2-7	NA	12	few	TGTGCCAGCAGTTACGAAGTCGGCGAGCAGTACTTC	CASSYEVGEQYF
TRBV11-2	TRBJ2-5	NA	16	few	TGTGCCAGCAGCTTCTATGGGGGGATAGGAGGAGAGACCCAGTACTTC	CASSFYGGIGGETQYF
TRBV4-3	TRBJ2-5	NA	14	NA	TGCGCCAGCAGCCCCCCTAAGGCGCCCGGGACCCAGTACTTC	CASSPPKAPGTQYF
TRBV29-1	TRBJ2-5	NA	9	NA	TGCAGCGGGCGGGAGACCCAGTACTTC	CSGRETQYF
TRBV5-1	TRBJ2-2	NA	13	many	TGCGCCAGCAGACTACAGAACACCGGGGAGCTGTTTTTT	CASRLQNTGELFF
TRBV9	TRBJ1-6	NA	14	many	TGTGCCAGCAGCGGGGGCATGGCCAATTCACCCCTCCACTTT	CASSGGMANSPLHF